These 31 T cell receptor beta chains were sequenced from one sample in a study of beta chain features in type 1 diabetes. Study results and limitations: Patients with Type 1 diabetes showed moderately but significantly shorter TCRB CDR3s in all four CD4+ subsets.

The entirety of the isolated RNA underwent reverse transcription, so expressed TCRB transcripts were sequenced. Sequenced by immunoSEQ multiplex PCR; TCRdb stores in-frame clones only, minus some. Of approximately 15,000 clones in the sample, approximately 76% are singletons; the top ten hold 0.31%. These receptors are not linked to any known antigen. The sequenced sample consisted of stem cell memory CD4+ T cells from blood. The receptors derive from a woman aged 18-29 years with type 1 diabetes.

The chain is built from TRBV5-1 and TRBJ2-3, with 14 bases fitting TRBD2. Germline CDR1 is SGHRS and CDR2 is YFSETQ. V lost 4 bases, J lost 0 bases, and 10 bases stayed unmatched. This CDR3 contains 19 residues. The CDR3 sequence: CASSPAGLAGGLSTDTQYF. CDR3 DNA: TGCGCCAGCAGCCCCGCAGGACTAGCGGGAGGCCTTAGCACAGATACGCAGTATTTT.

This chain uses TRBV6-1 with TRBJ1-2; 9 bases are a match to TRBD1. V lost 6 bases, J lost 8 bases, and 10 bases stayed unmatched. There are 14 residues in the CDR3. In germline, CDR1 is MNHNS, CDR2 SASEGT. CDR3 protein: CASSPRDRVLGYTF. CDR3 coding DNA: TGTGCCAGCAGCCCCCGGGACAGGGTTCTGGGCTACACCTTC.

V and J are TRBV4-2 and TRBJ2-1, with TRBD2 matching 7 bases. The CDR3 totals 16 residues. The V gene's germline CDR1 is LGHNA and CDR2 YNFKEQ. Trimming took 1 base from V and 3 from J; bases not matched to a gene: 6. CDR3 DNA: TGTGCCAGCAGCCAAGGGGCGGGAGTGATCTACAATGAGCAGTTCTTC. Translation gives CASSQGAGVIYNEQFF.

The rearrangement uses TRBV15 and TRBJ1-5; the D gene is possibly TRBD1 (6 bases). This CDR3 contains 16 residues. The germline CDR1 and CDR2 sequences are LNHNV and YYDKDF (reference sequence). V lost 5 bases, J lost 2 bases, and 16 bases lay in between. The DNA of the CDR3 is TGTGCCACCAGCGCGGTCCAGGGGACGGGCAATCAGCCCCAGCATTTT. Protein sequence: CATSAVQGTGNQPQHF. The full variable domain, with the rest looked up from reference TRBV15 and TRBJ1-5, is DAMVIQNPRYQVTQFGKPVTLSCSQTLNHNVMYWYQQKSSQAPKLLFHYYDKDFNNEADTPDNFQSRRPNTSFCFLDIRSPGLGDTAMYLCATSAVQGTGNQPQHFGDGTRLSIL.

The CDR3 DNA sequence: TGTGCCTCCCGCGGGGTAGATTTGGAGACCCAGTACTTC. Its protein product is CASRGVDLETQYF. The rearrangement uses TRBV10-3 and TRBJ2-5; tentative D call: TRBD2 (6 bases). Germline V gene data show CDR1 as ENHRY and CDR2 as SYGVKD. Trimming took off 11 bases at V and 5 bases at J, with 18 bases between the two ends. The CDR3 totals 13 residues.

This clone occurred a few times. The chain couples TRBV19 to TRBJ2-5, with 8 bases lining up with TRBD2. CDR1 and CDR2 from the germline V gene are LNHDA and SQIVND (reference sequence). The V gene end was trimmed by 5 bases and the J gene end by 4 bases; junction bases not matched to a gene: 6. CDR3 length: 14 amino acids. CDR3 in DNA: TGTGCCAGTAGTCCTTGGACTAGCCGAGAGACCCAGTACTTC. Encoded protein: CASSPWTSRETQYF. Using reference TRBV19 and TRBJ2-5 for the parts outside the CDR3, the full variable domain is DGGITQSPKYLFRKEGQNVTLSCEQNLNHDAMYWYRQDPGQGLRLIYYSQIVNDFQKGDIAEGYSVSREKKESFPLTVTSAQKNPTAFYLCASSPWTSRETQYFGPGTRLLVL.

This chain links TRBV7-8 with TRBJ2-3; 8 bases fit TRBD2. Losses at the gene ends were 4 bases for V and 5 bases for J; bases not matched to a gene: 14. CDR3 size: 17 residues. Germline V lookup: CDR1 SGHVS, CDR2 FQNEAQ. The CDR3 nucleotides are TGTGCCAGCAGCTCGCCTTTGACTAGCGATGCAATAGATACGCAGTATTTT. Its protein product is CASSSPLTSDAIDTQYF. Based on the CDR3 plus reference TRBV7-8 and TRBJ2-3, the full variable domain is GAGVSQSPRYKVAKRGQDVALRCDPISGHVSLFWYQQALGQGPEFLTYFQNEAQLDKSGLPSDRFFAERPEGSVSTLKIQRTQQEDSAVYLCASSSPLTSDAIDTQYFGPGTRLTVL.

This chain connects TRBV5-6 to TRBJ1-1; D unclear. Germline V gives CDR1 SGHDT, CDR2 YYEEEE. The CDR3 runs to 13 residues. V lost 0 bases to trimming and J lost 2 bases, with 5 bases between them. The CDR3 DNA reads TGTGCCAGCAGCTTGGCAGAAAACACTGAAGCTTTCTTT. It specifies CASSLAENTEAFF.

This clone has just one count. CDR3 amino acids: CAISAQGGPFSYTF. CDR3 nucleotide sequence: TGTGCCATCAGTGCTCAGGGGGGTCCCTTTTCCTACACCTTC. The chain is built from TRBV10-3 and TRBJ1-2; TRBD1 matches 7 bases. Germline V lookup: CDR1 ENHRY, CDR2 SYGVKD. Trimming at V came to 4 bases and at J to 10 bases, leaving 12 bases not matched to a gene. The CDR3 totals 14 residues.

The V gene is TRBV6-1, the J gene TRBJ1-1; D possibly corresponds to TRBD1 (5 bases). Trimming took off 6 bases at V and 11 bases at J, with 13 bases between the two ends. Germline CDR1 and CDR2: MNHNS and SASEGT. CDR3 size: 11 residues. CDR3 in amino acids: CASRRQFDAFF. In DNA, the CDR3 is TGTGCCAGCAGGCGACAGTTCGATGCTTTCTTT.

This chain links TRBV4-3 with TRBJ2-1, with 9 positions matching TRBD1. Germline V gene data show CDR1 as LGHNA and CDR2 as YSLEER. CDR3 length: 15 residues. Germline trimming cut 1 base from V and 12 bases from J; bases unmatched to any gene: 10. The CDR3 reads CASSQAGQGRMRQFF. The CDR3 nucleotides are TGCGCCAGCAGCCAAGCGGGACAGGGACGAATGAGGCAGTTCTTC.

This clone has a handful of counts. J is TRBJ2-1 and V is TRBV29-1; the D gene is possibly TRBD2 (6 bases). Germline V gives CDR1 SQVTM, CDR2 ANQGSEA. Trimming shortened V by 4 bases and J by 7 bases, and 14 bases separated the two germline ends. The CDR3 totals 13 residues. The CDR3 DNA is TGCAGCGTTGCCGGACTACTGCGTAATGAGCAGTTCTTC. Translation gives CSVAGLLRNEQFF.

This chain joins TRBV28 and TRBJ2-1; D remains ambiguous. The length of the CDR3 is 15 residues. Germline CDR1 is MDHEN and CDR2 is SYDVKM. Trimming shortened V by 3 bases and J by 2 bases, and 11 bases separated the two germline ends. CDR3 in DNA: TGTGCCAGCAGTTTTCGGCTAGTAACCTACAATGAGCAGTTCTTC. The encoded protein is CASSFRLVTYNEQFF.

This CDR3 is CASSSGLIQNYGYTF. The CDR3 DNA reads TGTGCCAGCTCATCCGGACTGATCCAGAACTATGGCTACACCTTC. The chain carries TRBV18 and TRBJ1-2; D unresolved. This CDR3 has 15 residues. Germline lookup yields CDR1 KGHSH and CDR2 LQKENI. The V and J ends lost 5 bases and 2 bases respectively, with 15 bases between them.

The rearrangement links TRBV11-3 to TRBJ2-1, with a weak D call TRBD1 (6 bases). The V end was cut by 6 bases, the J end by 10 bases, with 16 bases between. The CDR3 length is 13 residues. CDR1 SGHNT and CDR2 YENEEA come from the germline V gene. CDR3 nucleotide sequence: TGTGCCAGCAGAAAAGATGGGGGCAGGGAGCAGTTCTTC. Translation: CASRKDGGREQFF.

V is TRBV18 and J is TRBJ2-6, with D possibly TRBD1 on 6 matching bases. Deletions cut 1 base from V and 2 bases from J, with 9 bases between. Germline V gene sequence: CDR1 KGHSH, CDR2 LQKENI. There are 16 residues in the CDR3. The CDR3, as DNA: TGTGCCAGCTCACCACGATCAGGGGCTGGGGCCAACGTCCTGACTTTC. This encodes CASSPRSGAGANVLTF.

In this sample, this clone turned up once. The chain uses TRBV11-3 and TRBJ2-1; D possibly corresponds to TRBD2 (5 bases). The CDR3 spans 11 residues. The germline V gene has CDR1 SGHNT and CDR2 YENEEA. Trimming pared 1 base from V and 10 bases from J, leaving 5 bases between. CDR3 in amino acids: CASSLGREQFF. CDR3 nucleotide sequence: TGTGCCAGCAGCTTAGGGAGGGAGCAGTTCTTC.

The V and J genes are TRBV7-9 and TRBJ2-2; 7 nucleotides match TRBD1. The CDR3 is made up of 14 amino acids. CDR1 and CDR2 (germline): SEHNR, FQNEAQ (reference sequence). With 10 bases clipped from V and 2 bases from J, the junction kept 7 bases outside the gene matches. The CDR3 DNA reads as TGTGCCACCTACAGGGGTACAAACACCGGGGAGCTGTTTTTT. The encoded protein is CATYRGTNTGELFF.

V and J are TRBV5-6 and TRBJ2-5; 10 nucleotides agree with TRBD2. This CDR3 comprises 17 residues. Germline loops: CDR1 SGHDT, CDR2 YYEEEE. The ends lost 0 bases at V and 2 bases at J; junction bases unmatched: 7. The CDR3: CASSLAKGTSVQETQYF. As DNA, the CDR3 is TGTGCCAGCAGCTTGGCCAAGGGGACTAGCGTACAAGAGACCCAGTACTTC.

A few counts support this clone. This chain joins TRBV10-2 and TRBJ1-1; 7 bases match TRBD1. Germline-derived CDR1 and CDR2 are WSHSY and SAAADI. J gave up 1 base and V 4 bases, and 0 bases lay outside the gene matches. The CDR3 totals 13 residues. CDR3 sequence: CASSAGGNTEAFF. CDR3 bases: TGCGCCAGCAGTGCAGGGGGGAACACTGAAGCTTTCTTT.

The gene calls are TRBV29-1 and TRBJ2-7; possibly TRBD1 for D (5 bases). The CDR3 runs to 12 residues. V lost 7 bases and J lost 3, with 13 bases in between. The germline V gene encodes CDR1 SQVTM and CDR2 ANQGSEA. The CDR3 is CSALDTFYEQYV. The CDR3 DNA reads TGCAGCGCCCTGGACACTTTCTACGAGCAGTACGTC.

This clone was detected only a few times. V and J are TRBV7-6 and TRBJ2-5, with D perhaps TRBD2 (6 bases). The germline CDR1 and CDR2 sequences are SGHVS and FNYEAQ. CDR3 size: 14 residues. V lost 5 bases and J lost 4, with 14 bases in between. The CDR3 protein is CASSPGWGGETQYF. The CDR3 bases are TGTGCCAGCAGCCCCGGGTGGGGAGGAGAGACCCAGTACTTC.

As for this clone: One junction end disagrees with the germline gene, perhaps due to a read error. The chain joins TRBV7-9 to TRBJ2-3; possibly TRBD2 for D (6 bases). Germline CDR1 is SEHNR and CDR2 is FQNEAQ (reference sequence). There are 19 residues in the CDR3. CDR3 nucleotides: TGTGCCAGCAGCCCTAACCCGAGCCCGCGGGGTCACCAGGGAGATATGCAGTATTTT. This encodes CASSPNPSPRGHQGDMQYF.

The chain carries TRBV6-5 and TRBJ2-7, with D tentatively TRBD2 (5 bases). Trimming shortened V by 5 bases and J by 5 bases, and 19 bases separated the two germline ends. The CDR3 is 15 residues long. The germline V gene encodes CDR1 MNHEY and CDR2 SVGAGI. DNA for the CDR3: TGTGCCAGCAGTCCTGGTGGCAGGCCGGGAAACGAGCAGTACGTC. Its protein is CASSPGGRPGNEQYV.

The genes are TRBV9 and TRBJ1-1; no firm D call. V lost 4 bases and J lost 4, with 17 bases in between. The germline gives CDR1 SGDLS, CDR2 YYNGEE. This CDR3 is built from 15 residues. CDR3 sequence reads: CASSPGEGSVTEAFF. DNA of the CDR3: TGTGCCAGCAGCCCCGGTGAGGGTTCAGTCACTGAAGCTTTCTTT.

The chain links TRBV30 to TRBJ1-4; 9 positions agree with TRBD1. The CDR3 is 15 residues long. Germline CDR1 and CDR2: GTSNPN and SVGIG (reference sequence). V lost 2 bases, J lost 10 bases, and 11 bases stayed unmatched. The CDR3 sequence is CAWSRPGTGRGKLFF. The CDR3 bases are TGTGCCTGGAGTCGACCCGGGACAGGGCGCGGAAAACTGTTTTTT.

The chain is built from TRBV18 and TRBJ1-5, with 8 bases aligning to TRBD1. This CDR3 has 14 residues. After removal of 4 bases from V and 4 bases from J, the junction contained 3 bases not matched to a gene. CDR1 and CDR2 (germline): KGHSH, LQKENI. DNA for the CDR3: TGTGCCAGCTCACTCGGGACAGGTAATCAGCCCCAGCATTTT. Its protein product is CASSLGTGNQPQHF.

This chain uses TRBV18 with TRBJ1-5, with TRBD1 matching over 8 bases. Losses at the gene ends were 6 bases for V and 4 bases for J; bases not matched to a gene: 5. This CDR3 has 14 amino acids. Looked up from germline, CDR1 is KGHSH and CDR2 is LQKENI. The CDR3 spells CASSPTGGNQPQHF. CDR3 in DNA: TGTGCCAGCTCGCCCACAGGGGGGAATCAGCCCCAGCATTTT.

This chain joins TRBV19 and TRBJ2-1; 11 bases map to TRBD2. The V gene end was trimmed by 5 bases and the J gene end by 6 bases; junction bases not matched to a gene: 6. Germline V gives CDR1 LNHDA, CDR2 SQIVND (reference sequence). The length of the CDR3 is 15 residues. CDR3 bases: TGTGCCAGTAGTCTAGCGGGAGGAGCGGGCAATGAGCAGTTCTTC. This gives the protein CASSLAGGAGNEQFF.

The CDR3 loop reads CAISPLAGVTEAFF. The CDR3 coding sequence is TGTGCCATCAGTCCTCTCGCCGGAGTGACTGAAGCTTTCTTT. The V call is TRBV10-3, the J call TRBJ1-1, with D unclear. V lost 5 bases, J lost 5 bases, and 15 bases lay in between. CDR3 length: 14 residues. Germline values: CDR1 ENHRY, CDR2 SYGVKD.

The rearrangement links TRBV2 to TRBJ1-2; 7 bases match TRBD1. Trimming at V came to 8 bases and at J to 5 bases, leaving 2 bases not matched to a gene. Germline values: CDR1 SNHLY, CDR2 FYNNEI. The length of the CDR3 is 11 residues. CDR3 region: CASRTGYGYTF. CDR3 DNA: TGTGCCAGCCGGACAGGATATGGCTACACCTTC.